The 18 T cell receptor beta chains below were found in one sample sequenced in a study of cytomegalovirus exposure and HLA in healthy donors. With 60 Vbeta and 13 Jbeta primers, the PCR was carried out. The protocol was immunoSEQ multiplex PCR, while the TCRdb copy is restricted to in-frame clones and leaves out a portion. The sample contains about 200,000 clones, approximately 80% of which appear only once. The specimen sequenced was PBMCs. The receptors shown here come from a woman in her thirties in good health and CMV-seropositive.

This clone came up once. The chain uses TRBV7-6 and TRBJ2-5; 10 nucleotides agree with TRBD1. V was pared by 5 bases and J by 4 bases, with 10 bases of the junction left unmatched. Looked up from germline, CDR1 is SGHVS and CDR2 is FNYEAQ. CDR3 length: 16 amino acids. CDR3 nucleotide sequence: TGTGCCAGCAGCCGGATACGGGACAGGGGTGTAGAGACCCAGTACTTC. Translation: CASSRIRDRGVETQYF.

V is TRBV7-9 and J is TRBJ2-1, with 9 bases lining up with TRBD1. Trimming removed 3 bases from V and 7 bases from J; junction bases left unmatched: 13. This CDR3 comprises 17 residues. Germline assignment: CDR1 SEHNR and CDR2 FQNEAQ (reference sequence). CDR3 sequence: CASSFDQGQGMRNEQFF. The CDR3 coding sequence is TGTGCCAGCAGCTTTGACCAGGGACAGGGTATGAGGAATGAGCAGTTCTTC.

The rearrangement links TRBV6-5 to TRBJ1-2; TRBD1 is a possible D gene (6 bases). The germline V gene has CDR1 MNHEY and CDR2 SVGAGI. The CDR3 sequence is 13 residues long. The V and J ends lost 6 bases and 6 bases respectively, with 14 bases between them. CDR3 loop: CASRDQGRDGYTF. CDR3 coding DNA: TGTGCCAGCAGGGACCAGGGGAGGGATGGCTACACCTTC.

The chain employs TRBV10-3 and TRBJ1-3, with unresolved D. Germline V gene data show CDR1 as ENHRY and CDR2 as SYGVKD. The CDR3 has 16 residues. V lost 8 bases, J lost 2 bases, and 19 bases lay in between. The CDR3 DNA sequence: TGTGCCATCGGACGACGACCGGGGTCGGCTGGAAACACCATATATTTT. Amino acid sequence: CAIGRRPGSAGNTIYF.

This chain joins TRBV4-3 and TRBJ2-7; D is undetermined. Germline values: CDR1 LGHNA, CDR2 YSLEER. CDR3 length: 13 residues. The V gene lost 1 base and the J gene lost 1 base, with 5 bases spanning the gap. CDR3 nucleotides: TGCGCCAGCAGCCAAGTCGTATCCTACGAGCAGTACTTC. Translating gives CASSQVVSYEQYF.

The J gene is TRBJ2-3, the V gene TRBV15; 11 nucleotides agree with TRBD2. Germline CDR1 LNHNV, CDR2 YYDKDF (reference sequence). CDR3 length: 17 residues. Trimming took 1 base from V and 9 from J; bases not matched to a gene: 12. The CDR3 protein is CATSRAPGASGGLTQYF. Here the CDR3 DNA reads TGTGCCACCAGCAGAGCCCCAGGGGCTAGCGGGGGGTTAACGCAGTATTTT.

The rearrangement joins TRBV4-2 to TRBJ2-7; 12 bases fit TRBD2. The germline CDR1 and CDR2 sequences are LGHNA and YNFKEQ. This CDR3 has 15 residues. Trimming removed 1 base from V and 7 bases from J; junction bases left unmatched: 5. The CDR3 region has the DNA TGTGCCAGCAGCCAAGTAACTAGCGGGGGGTTTGAGCAGTACTTC. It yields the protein CASSQVTSGGFEQYF.

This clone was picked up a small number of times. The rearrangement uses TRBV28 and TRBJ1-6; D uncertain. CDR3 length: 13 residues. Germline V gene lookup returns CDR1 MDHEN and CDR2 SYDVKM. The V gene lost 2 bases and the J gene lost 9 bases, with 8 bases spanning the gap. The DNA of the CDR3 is TGTGCCAGCAGTTTACTCGAGGTTTCACCCCTCCACTTT. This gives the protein CASSLLEVSPLHF.

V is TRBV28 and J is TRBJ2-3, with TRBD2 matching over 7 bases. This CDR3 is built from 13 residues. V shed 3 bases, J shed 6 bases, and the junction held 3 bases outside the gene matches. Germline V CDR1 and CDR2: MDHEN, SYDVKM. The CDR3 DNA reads TGTGCCAGCAGTTTCCGGGAGGAGGATACGCAGTATTTT. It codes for CASSFREEDTQYF.

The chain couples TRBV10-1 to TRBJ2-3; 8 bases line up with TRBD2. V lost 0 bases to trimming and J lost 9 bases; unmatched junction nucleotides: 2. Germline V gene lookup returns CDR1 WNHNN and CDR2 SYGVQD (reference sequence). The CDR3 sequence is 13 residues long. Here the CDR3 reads CASSESGGGTQYF. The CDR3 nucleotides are TGCGCCAGCAGTGAGTCCGGCGGGGGGACGCAGTATTTT.

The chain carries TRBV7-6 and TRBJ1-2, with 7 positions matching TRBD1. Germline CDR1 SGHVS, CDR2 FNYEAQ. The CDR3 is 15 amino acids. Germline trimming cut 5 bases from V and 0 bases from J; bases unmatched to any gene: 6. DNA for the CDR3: TGTGCCAGCAGCGGTGGACAGGCCCCTAACTATGGCTACACCTTC. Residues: CASSGGQAPNYGYTF.

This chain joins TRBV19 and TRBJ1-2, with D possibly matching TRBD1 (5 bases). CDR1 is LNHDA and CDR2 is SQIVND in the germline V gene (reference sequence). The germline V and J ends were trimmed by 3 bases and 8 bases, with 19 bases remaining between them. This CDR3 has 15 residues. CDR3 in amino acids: CASSIRSREDRGYTF. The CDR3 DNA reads TGTGCCAGTAGTATCCGATCCAGGGAGGATAGAGGCTACACCTTC.

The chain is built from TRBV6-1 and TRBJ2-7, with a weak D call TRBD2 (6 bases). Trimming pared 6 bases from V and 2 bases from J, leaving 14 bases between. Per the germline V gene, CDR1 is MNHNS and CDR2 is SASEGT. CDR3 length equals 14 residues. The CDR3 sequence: CASSGGLPAYEQYF. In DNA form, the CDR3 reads TGTGCCAGCAGCGGAGGGTTACCCGCCTACGAGCAGTACTTC.

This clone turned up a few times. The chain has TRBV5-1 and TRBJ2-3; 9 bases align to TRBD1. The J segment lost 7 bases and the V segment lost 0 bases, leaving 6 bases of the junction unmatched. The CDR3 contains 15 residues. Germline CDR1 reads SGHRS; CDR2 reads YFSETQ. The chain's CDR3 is CASSLGPGQGNTQYF. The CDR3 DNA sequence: TGCGCCAGCAGCTTGGGGCCCGGACAGGGGAATACGCAGTATTTT.

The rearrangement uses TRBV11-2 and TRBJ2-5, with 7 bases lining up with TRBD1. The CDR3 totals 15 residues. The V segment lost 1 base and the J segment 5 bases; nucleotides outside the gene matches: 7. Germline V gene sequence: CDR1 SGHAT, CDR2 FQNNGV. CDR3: CASSLGRGGLETQYF. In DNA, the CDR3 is TGTGCCAGCAGCTTAGGTCGAGGGGGCTTGGAGACCCAGTACTTC.

In nucleotides, the CDR3 is TGTGCCAGCGGACAGGGGGGCACTGAAGCTTTCTTT. Translated, it gives CASGQGGTEAFF. The chain carries TRBV19 and TRBJ1-1; TRBD1 matches at 10 bases. The J segment lost 4 bases and the V segment lost 9 bases, leaving 2 bases of the junction unmatched. The V gene's germline CDR1 is LNHDA and CDR2 SQIVND (reference sequence). The length of the CDR3 is 12 residues.

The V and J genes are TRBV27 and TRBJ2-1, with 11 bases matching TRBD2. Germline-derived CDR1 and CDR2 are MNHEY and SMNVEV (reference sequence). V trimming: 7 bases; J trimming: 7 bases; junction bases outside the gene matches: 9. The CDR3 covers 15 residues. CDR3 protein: CASNKLASGRNEQFF. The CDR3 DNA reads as TGTGCCAGCAATAAGTTGGCTAGCGGGAGGAATGAGCAGTTCTTC.

The CDR3 region is CASTRPRVNTEAFF. For the CDR3, the DNA is TGCGCCAGCACTCGTCCCAGGGTGAACACTGAAGCTTTCTTT. The chain joins TRBV23-1 to TRBJ1-1; tentatively, D is TRBD1 (5 bases). TRBV23-1 belongs to the ORF category, with a function that is uncertain. The V end was cut by 7 bases, the J end by 0 bases, with 12 bases between. The CDR3 spans 14 residues.